This T cell receptor beta chain derives from a study of monozygotic twins with inflammatory bowel disease. TCRdb reanalyzed the 5' RACE reads, giving one entry per CDR3 protein sequence and no DNA. In all, the sample yields approximately 400,000 distinct CDR3 sequences. Whole-study results and caveats: Healthy co-twins exceeded IBD patients in TCRbeta diversity as measured by inverse Simpson.

As for this clonotype: The antigen remains undetermined.

This receptor was identified in a human donor with ulcerative colitis or Crohn's disease, or a healthy co-twin of an affected twin (not recorded which). The sequencing sample was made of blood.

CDR3 loop: CASSYSTGGYQPQHF. V usage is TRBV7-2 and J usage is TRBJ1-5; TCRdb gives TRBD1 as the D gene, but with no DNA this cannot be confirmed. Looked up from germline, CDR1 is SGHTA and CDR2 is FQGNSA. The CDR3 contains 15 residues.